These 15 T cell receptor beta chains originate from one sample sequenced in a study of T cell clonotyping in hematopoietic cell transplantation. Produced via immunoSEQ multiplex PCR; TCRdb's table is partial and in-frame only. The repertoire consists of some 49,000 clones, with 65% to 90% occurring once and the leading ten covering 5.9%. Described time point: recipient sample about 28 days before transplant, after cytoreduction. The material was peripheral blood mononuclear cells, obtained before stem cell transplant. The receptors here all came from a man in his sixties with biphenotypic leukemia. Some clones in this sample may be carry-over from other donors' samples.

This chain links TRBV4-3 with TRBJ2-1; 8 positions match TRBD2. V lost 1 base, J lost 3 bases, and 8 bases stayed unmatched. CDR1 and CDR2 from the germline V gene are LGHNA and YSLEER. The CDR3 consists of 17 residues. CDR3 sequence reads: CASSQANSGAGYNEQFF. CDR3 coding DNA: TGCGCCAGCAGCCAAGCAAATAGCGGGGCCGGCTACAATGAGCAGTTCTTC.

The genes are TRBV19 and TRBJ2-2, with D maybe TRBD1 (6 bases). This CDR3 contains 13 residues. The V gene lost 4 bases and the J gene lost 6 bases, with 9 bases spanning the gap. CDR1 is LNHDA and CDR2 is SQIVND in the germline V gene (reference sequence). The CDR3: CASSTGVPGELFF. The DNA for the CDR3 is TGTGCCAGTAGTACAGGGGTCCCCGGGGAGCTGTTTTTT.

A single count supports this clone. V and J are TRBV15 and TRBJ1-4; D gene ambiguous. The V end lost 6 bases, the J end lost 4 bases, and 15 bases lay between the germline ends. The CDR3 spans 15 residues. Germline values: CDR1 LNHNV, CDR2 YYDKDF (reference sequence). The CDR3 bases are TGTGCCACCAGGACACGATCATGGAGTAATGAAAAACTGTTTTTT. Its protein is CATRTRSWSNEKLFF.

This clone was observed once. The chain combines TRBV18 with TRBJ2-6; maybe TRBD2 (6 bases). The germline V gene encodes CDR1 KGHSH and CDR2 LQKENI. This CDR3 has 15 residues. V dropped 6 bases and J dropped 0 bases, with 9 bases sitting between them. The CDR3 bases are TGTGCCAGCTCCCGCGGGGACTCTGGGGCCAACGTCCTGACTTTC. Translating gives CASSRGDSGANVLTF.

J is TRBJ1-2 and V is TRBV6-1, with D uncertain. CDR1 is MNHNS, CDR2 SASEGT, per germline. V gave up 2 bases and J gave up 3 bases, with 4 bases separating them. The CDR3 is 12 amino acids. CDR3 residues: CASSERDYGYTF. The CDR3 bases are TGTGCCAGCAGTGAAAGGGACTATGGCTACACCTTC.

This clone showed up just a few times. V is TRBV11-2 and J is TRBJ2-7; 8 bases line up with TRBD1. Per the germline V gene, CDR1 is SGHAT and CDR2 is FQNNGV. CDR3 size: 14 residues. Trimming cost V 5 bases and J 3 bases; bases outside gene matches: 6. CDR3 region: CASSRDRSYYEQYF. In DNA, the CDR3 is TGTGCCAGCAGCCGGGACAGGTCGTACTACGAGCAGTACTTC. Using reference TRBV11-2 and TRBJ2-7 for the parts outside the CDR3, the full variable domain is EAGVAQSPRYKIIEKRQSVAFWCNPISGHATLYWYQQILGQGPKLLIQFQNNGVVDDSQLPKDRFSAERLKGVDSTLKIQPAKLEDSAVYLCASSRDRSYYEQYFGPGTRLTVT.

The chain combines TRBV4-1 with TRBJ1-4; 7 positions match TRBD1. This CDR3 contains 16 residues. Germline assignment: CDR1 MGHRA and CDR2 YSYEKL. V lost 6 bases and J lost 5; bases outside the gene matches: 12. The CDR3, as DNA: TGCGCCAGCAGGCCGGGACCCGGGACAGAGAATGAAAAACTGTTTTTT. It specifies CASRPGPGTENEKLFF.

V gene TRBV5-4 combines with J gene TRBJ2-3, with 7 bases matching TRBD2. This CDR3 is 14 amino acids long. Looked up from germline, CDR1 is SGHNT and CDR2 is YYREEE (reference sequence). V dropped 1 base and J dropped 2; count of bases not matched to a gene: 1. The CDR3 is CASSLRGDTDTQYF. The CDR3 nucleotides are TGTGCCAGCAGCTTGCGGGGGGACACAGATACGCAGTATTTT.

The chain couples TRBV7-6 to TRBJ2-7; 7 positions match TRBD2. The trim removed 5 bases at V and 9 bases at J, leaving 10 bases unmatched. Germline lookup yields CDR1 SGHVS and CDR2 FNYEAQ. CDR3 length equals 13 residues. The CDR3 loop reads CASSPGRERVQYF. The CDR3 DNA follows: TGTGCCAGCAGCCCGGGGCGGGAGCGGGTGCAGTACTTC.

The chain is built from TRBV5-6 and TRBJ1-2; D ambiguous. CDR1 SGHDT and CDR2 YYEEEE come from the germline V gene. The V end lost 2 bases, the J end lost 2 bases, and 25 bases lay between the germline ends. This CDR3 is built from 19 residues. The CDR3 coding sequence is TGTGCCAGCAGCTTAACTAGGGCCTTCGACTTAGAGGAGAACTATGGCTACACCTTC. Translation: CASSLTRAFDLEENYGYTF.

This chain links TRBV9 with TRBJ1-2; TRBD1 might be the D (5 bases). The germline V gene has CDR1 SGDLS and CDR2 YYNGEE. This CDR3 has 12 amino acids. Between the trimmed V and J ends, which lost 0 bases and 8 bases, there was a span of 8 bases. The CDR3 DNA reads TGTGCCAGCAGCGTAGGGACATCGGGCTACACCTTC. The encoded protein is CASSVGTSGYTF.

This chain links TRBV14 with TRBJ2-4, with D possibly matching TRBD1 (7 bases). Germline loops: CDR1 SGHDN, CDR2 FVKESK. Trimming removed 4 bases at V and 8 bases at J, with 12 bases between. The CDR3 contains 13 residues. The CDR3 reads CASSRRGPDIQYF. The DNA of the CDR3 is TGTGCCAGCAGCCGGAGGGGGCCGGACATTCAGTACTTC.

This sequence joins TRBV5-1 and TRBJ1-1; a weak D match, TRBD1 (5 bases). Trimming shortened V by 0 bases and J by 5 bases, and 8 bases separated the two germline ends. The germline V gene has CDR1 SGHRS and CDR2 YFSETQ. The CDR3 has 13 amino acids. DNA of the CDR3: TGCGCCAGCAGCTTGGGCCCAGGGACTGAAGCTTTCTTT. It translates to CASSLGPGTEAFF.

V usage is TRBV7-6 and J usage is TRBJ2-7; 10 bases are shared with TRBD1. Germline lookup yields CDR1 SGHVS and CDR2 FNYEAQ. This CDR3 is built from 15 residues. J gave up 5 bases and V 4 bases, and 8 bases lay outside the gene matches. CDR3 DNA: TGTGCCAGCAGCTCACTTCCGGGACAGGGGAACGAGCAGTACTTC. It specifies CASSSLPGQGNEQYF.

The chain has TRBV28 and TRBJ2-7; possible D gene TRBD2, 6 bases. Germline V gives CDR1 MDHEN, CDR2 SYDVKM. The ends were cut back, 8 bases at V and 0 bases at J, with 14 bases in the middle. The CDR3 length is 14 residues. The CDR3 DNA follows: TGTGCCAGCCGCCCGGGGGTCACCTCCTACGAGCAGTACTTC. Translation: CASRPGVTSYEQYF.